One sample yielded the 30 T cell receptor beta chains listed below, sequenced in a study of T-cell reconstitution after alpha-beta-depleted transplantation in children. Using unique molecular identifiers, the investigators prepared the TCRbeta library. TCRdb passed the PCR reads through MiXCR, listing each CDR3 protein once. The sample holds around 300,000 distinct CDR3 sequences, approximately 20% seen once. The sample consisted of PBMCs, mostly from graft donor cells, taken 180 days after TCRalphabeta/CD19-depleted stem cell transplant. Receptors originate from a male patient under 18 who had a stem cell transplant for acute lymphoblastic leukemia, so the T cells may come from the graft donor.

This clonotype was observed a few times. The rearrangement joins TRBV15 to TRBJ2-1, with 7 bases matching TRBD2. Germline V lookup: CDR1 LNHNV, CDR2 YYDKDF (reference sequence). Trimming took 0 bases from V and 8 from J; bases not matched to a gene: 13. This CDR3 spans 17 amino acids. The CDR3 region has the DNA TGTGCCACCAGCAGAGATCGGGCGGGAGCGAGTGGGGATGAGCAGTTCTTC. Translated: CATSRDRAGASGDEQFF.

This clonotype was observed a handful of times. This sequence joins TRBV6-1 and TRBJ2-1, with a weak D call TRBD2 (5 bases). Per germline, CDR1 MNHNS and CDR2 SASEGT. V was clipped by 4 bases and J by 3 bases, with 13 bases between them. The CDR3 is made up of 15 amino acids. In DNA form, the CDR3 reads TGTGCCAGCAGTGGACCGGGATCGAACTACAATGAGCAGTTCTTC. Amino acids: CASSGPGSNYNEQFF.

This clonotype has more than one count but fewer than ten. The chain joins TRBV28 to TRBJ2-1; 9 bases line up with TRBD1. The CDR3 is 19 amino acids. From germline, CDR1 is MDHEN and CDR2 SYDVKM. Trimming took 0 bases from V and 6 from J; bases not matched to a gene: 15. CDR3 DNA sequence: TGTGCCAGCAGTTTATGGAGCTTCTCGGACAGGGGCAGGGTCAATGAGCAGTTCTTC. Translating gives CASSLWSFSDRGRVNEQFF.

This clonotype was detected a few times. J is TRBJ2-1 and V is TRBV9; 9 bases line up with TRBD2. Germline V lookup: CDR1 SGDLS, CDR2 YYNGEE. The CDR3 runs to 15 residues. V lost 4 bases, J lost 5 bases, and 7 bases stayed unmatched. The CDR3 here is CASSLAGGPNNEQFF. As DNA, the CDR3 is TGTGCCAGCAGCCTCGCGGGAGGGCCTAACAATGAGCAGTTCTTC.

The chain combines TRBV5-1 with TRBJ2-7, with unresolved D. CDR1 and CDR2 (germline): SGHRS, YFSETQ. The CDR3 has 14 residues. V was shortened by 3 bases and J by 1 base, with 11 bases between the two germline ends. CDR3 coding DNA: TGCGCCAGCAGCTCACTGACTGATTCCTACGAGCAGTACTTC. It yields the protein CASSSLTDSYEQYF.

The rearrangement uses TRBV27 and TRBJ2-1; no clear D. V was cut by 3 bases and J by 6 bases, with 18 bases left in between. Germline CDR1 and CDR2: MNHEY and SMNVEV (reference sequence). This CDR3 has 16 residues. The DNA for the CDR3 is TGTGCCAGCAGTTTTTCCGCCTTTATGTGGGCCAATGAGCAGTTCTTC. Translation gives CASSFSAFMWANEQFF.

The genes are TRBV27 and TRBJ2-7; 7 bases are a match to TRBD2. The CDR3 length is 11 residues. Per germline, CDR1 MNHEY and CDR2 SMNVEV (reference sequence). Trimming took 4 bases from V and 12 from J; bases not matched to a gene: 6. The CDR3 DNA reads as TGTGCCAGCAGTTACCCCGGGAGGAGGTACTTC. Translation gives CASSYPGRRYF.

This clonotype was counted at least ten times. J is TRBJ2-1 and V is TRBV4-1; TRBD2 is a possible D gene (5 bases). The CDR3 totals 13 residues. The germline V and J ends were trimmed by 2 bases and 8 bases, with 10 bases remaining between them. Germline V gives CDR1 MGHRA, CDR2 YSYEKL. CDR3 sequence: CASSQPRTDEQFF. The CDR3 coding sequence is TGCGCCAGCAGCCAACCCCGGACTGATGAGCAGTTCTTC.

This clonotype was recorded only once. The CDR3 spells CASSPGTEEQYF. The DNA of the CDR3 is TGTGCCAGCTCACCAGGGACGGAAGAGCAGTACTTC. The V call is TRBV18, the J call TRBJ2-7; D tentatively fits TRBD1 or TRBD2 (5 bases each). CDR3 length: 12 amino acids. Germline-derived CDR1 and CDR2 are KGHSH and LQKENI. Trimming stripped 2 bases from V and 7 bases from J, with 9 bases between. Using reference TRBV18 and TRBJ2-7 for the parts outside the CDR3, the full variable domain is NAGVMQNPRHLVRRRGQEARLRCSPMKGHSHVYWYRQLPEEGLKFMVYLQKENIIDESGMPKERFSAEFPKEGPSILRIQQVVRGDSAAYFCASSPGTEEQYFGPGTRLTVT.

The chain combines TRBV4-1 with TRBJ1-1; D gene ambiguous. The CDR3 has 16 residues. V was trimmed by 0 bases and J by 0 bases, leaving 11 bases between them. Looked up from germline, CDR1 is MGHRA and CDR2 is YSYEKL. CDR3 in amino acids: CASSQERNSLNTEAFF. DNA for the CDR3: TGCGCCAGCAGCCAAGAGAGGAACAGTCTGAACACTGAAGCTTTCTTT.

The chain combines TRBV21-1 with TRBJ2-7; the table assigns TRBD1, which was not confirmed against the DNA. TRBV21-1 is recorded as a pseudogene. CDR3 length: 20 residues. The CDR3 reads CASSRMTLLKTGAHSYEQYF. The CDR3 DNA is TGTGCCAGCAGCCGAATGACCTTGCTTAAAACAGGGGCCCACTCCTACGAGCAGTACTTC.

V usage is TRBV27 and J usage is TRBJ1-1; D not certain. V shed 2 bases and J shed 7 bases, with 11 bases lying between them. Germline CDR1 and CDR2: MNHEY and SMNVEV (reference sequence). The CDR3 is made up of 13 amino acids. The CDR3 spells CASSLGRAYEAFF. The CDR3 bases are TGTGCCAGCAGTTTAGGAAGAGCTTATGAAGCTTTCTTT.

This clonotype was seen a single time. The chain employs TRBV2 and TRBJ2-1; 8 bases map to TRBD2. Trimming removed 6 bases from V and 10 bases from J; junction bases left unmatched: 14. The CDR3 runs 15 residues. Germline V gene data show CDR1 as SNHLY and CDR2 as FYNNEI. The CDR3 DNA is TGTGCCAGCAGCGCCAGCGGGAGCCCCGACCTGGAGCAGTTCTTC. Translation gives CASSASGSPDLEQFF.

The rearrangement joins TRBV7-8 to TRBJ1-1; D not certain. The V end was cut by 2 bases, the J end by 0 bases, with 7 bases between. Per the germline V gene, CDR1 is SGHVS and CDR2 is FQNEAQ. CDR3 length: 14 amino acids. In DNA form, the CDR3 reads TGTGCCAGCAGCTTATTGGGAGTGAACACTGAAGCTTTCTTT. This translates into CASSLLGVNTEAFF.

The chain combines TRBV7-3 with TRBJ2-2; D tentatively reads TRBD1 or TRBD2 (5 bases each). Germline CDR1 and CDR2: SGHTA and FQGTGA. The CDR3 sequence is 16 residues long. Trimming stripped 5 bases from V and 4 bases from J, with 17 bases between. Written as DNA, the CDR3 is TGTGCCAGCAGCCCAAGAGGGGCTACTAGCACCGGGGAGCTGTTTTTT. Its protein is CASSPRGATSTGELFF.

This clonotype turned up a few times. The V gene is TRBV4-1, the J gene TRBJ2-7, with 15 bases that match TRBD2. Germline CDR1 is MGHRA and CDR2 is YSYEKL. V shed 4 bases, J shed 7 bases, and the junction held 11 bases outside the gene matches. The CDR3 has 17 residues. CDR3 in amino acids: CASSPLGLAGGPGEQYF. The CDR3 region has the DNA TGCGCCAGCAGCCCACTCGGACTAGCGGGAGGGCCAGGGGAGCAGTACTTC.

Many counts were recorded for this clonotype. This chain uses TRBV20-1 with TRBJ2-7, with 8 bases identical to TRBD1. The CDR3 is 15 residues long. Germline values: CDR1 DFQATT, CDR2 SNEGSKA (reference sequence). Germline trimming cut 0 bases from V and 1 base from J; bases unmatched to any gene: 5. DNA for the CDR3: TGCAGTGCTAGAGAGCAGGGGGCGAAATCCTACGAGCAGTACTTC. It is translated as CSAREQGAKSYEQYF.

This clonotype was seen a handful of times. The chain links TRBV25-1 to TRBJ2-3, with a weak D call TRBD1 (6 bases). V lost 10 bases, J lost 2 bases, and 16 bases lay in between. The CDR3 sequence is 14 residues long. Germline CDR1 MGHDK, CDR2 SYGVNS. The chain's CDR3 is CATSPDRITDTQYF. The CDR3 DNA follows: TGTGCCACCTCCCCCGACAGGATCACAGATACGCAGTATTTT.

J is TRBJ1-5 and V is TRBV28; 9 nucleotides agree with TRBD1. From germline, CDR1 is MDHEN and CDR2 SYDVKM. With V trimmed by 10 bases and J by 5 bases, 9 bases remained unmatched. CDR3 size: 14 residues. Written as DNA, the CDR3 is TGTGCCATTAGGGGGGACAGGGATCATCAGCCCCAGCATTTT. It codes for CAIRGDRDHQPQHF. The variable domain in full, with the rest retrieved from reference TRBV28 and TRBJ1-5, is DVKVTQSSRYLVKRTGEKVFLECVQDMDHENMFWYRQDPGLGLRLIYFSYDVKMKEKGDIPEGYSVSREKKERFSLILESASTNQTSMYLCAIRGDRDHQPQHFGDGTRLSIL.

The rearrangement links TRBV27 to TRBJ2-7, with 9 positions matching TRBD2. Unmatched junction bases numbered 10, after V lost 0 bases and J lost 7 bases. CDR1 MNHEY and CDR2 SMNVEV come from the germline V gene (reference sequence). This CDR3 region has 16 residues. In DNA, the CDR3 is TGTGCCAGCAGTTTATCCGTAGCGGGGGCCTTGGGGGAGCAGTACTTC. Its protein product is CASSLSVAGALGEQYF.

The CDR3 coding sequence is TGTGCCAGCAGCCGGACAGGGGGCAAAGGGGAGCTGTTTTTT. Translation: CASSRTGGKGELFF. V gene TRBV3-1 combines with J gene TRBJ2-2, with 11 bases aligning to TRBD1. The CDR3 is made up of 14 amino acids. Germline assignment: CDR1 LGHDT and CDR2 YNNKEL (reference sequence). V lost 4 bases, J lost 8 bases, and 3 bases stayed unmatched.

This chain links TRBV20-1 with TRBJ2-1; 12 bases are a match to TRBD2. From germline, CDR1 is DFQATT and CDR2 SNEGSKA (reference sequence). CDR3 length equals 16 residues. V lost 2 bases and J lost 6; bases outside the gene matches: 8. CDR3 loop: CSARFRTSGKGNEQFF. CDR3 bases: TGCAGTGCTAGATTCCGGACTAGCGGGAAGGGCAATGAGCAGTTCTTC.

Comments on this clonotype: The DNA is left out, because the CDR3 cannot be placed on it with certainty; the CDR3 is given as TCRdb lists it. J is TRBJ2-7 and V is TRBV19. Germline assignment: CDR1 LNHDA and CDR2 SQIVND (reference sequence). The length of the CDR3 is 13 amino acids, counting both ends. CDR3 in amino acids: CASTSDGLYEQYF.

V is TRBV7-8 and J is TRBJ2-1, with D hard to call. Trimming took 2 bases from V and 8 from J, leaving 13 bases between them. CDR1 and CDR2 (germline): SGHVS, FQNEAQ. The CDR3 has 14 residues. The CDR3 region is CASSLWSPLDEQFF. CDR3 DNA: TGTGCCAGCAGCTTATGGAGCCCCTTGGATGAGCAGTTCTTC.

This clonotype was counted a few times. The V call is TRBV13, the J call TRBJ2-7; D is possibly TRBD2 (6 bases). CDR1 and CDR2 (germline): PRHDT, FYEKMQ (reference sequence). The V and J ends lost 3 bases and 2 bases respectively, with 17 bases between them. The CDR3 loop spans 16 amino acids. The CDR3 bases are TGTGCCAGCAGCTTCTTTAATGGCGGGGCCACCTACGAGCAGTACTTC. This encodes CASSFFNGGATYEQYF.

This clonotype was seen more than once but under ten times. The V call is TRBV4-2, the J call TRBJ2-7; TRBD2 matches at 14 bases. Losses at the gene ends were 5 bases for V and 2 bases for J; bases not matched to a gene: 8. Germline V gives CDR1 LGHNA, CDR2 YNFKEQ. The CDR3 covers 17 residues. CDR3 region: CASSKGLAGVRPYEQYF. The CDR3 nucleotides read TGTGCCAGCAGCAAGGGACTAGCGGGAGTGCGGCCCTACGAGCAGTACTTC.

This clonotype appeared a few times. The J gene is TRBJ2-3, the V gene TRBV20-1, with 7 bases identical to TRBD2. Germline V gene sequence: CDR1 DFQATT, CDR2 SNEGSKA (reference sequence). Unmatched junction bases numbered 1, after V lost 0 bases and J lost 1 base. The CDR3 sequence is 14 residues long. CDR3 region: CSARELARTDTQYF. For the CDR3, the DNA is TGCAGTGCTAGAGAACTAGCGCGCACAGATACGCAGTATTTT.

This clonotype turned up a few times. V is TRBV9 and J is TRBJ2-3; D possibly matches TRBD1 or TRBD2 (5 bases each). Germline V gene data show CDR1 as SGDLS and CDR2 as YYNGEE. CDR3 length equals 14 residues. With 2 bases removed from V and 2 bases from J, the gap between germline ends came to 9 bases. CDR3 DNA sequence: TGTGCCAGCAGCGTTGAGGGGAACACAGATACGCAGTATTTT. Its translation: CASSVEGNTDTQYF.

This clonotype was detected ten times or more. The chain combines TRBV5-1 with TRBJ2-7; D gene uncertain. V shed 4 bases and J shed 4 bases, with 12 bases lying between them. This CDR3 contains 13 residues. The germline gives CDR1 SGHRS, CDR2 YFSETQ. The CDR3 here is CASSADTVYEQYF. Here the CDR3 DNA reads TGCGCCAGCAGCGCCGATACGGTATACGAGCAGTACTTC. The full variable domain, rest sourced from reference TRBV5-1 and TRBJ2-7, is KAGVTQTPRYLIKTRGQQVTLSCSPISGHRSVSWYQQTPGQGLQFLFEYFSETQRNKGNFPGRFSGRQFSNSRSEMNVSTLELGDSALYLCASSADTVYEQYFGPGTRLTVT.

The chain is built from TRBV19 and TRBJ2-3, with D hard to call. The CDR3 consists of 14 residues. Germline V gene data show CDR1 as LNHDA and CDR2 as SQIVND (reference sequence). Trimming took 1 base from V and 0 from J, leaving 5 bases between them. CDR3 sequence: CASSIAGSTDTQYF. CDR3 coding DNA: TGTGCCAGTAGTATAGCCGGGAGCACAGATACGCAGTATTTT.